Presented here are 9 T cell receptor beta chains from one specimen sequenced in a study of early T cells in non-severe SARS-CoV-2 infection. One entry per CDR3 protein results from TCRdb running MiXCR on the 5' RACE reads. This sample yields roughly 110,000 distinct CDR3 sequences, of which around 10% are seen a single time; roughly 8% belongs to the top ten. The source material was whole blood. These receptor sequences come from an adult who was a healthcare worker with PCR-confirmed SARS-CoV-2 infection or an uninfected control (not recorded which).

This clonotype was found many times. The chain combines TRBV7-3 with TRBJ2-1; a weak D match, TRBD2 (6 bases). Germline-derived CDR1 and CDR2 are SGHTA and FQGTGA. Trimming shortened V by 5 bases and J by 2 bases, and 13 bases separated the two germline ends. This CDR3 comprises 15 residues. CDR3 nucleotides: TGTGCCAGCAGCCCCCAGATAGCGGCCTACAATGAGCAGTTCTTC. Its translation: CASSPQIAAYNEQFF.

Many counts were recorded for this clonotype. The chain employs TRBV11-2 and TRBJ2-7; a possible D gene is TRBD2 (5 bases). V was cut by 3 bases and J by 1 base, with 16 bases left in between. CDR3 length equals 16 residues. CDR1 SGHAT and CDR2 FQNNGV come from the germline V gene. The DNA of the CDR3 is TGTGCCAGCAGCTTCTTGTTGAGGGCCCTATCCTACGAGCAGTACTTC. Translation: CASSFLLRALSYEQYF.

This clonotype was detected a few times. The chain couples TRBV7-6 to TRBJ2-7; D ambiguous. CDR3 length: 14 amino acids. CDR1 is SGHVS and CDR2 is FNYEAQ in the germline V gene. The ends were cut back, 5 bases at V and 0 bases at J, with 11 bases in the middle. In nucleotides, the CDR3 is TGTGCCAGCAGCCCGTTGACTCACTCCTACGAGCAGTACTTC. Its protein product is CASSPLTHSYEQYF.

This clonotype was counted many times. This chain connects TRBV4-1 to TRBJ1-1; D is possibly TRBD1 (6 bases). Between the trimmed V and J ends, which lost 3 bases and 6 bases, there was a span of 23 bases. The CDR3 has 17 amino acids. Germline-derived CDR1 and CDR2 are MGHRA and YSYEKL. The CDR3 sequence is CASSQGPIVGGLSEAFF. CDR3 coding DNA: TGCGCCAGCAGCCAGGGACCGATCGTCGGGGGGCTCTCTGAAGCTTTCTTT.

V gene TRBV27 combines with J gene TRBJ2-7, with 7 nucleotides matching TRBD1. CDR3 length equals 14 residues. Germline CDR1 and CDR2: MNHEY and SMNVEV (reference sequence). Losses at the gene ends were 0 bases for V and 3 bases for J; bases not matched to a gene: 2. The CDR3 bases are TGTGCCAGCAGTTTATCGACAGGGTACTACGAGCAGTACTTC. Protein product: CASSLSTGYYEQYF.

This clonotype was found a few times. The CDR3 spells CASSPLADNEQFF. CDR3 sequence (DNA): TGTGCCAGCTCACCGCTAGCGGACAATGAGCAGTTCTTC. The genes are TRBV18 and TRBJ2-1, with TRBD2 identical over 7 bases. Germline CDR1 is KGHSH and CDR2 is LQKENI. With V trimmed by 3 bases and J by 5 bases, 1 base remained unmatched. CDR3 size: 13 residues.

This clonotype came up many times. The V call is TRBV12-3 or TRBV12-4, the J call TRBJ1-1; D uncertain. V shed 7 bases and J shed 4 bases, with 13 bases lying between them. This CDR3 region has 13 residues. The CDR3: CASTGAAGTEAFF. The CDR3 DNA is TGTGCCAGCACCGGCGCGGCGGGCACTGAAGCTTTCTTT.

This clonotype showed up just a few times. This chain connects TRBV4-1 to TRBJ2-5; possible D gene TRBD1, 6 bases. Trimming took 2 bases from V and 4 from J, leaving 14 bases between them. From germline, CDR1 is MGHRA and CDR2 YSYEKL. CDR3 length: 15 amino acids. The CDR3 sequence: CASSQPLTGRETQYF. The CDR3 DNA follows: TGCGCCAGCAGCCAACCACTCACAGGGAGAGAGACCCAGTACTTC.

This clonotype was seen ten or more times. The rearrangement joins TRBV19 to TRBJ2-1; D might be TRBD1 (5 bases). CDR1 is LNHDA and CDR2 is SQIVND in the germline V gene (reference sequence). The length of the CDR3 is 15 residues. The germline V and J ends were trimmed by 3 bases and 4 bases, with 13 bases remaining between them. CDR3 nucleotides: TGTGCCAGTAGTATCCCCCGGACATATTACAATGAGCAGTTCTTC. Encoded protein: CASSIPRTYYNEQFF.